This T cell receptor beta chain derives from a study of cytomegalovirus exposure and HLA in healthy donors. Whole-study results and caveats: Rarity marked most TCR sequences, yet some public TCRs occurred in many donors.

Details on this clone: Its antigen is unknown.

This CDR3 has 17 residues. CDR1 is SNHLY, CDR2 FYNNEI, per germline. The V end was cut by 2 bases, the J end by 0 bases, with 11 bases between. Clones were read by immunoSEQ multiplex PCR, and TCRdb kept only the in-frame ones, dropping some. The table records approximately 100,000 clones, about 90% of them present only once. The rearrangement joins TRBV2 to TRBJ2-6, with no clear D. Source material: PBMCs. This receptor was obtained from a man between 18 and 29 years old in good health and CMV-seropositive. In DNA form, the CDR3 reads TGTGCCAGCAGTGAAACGGGTGTCGCCTCTGGGGCCAACGTCCTGACTTTC. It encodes CASSETGVASGANVLTF. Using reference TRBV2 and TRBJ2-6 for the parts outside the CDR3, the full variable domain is EPEVTQTPSHQVTQMGQEVILRCVPISNHLYFYWYRQILGQKVEFLVSFYNNEISEKSEIFDDQFSVERPDGSNFTLKIRSTKLEDSAMYFCASSETGVASGANVLTFGAGSRLTVL.